The TCR beta chain described here comes from a study of shared clonotypes between healthy human individuals. General study results and limits: Generally, estimated richness proved larger in naive subsets than it did in memory subsets. Represented genetic and exposure-history diversity was restricted by having few donors.

As for this clone: Antigen unknown.

CD45RA+ naive and CD45RA-negative memory subsets were separated from CD4+ cells. CDR3 length equals 15 residues. Germline CDR1 SGHDN, CDR2 FVKESK. The V end was cut by 4 bases, the J end by 2 bases, with 12 bases between. Only in-frame clones appear in the TCRdb table, and some are missing; sequencing was by immunoSEQ multiplex PCR. The sample holds approximately 2,000,000 clones; under 95% are singletons and the top ten take approximately 0.39%. The chain recombines TRBV14 with TRBJ1-3, with D unclear. Sequenced input: naive CD4+ T cells from PBMCs. Subset reported: CD45RA+ positively selected. The sequence derives from a man between 18 and 29 years old in good health. Some clones in this sample may be carry-over from other donors' samples. CDR3 DNA sequence: TGTGCCAGCAGCCGGCTAGGGTCCACTGGAAACACCATATATTTT. Residues: CASSRLGSTGNTIYF.